The rows below give T cell receptor beta chains drawn from one sample of a study of OX40 agonist ivuxolimab in advanced cancers. Sequencing was performed with immunoSEQ multiplex PCR; in TCRdb, only in-frame clones are kept and a portion is missing. The sample consists of about 19,000 clones, more than 80% of them appearing once. Here the sequenced sample was CD4+ or CD8+ T cells sorted from blood, taken in a trial of the OX40 agonist ivuxolimab. The source of these receptors is an adult with an advanced solid tumor such as melanoma, head and neck, liver or kidney cancer. Each CDR3 is given with its conserved first and last residue. The order of the fields is V gene, clone size, J gene, D gene, CDR3 protein, CDR3 DNA. A D gene is named only where the DNA matches it firmly. Clone size, where shown, is once, few, many, or a class for clones that have expanded.

v_call: TRBV27
clone_size: NA
j_call: TRBJ2-3
d_call: NA
cdr3_aa: CASSLAGDTQYF
cdr3_nt: TGTGCCAGCAGTTTAGCGGGGGATACGCAGTATTTT

v_call: TRBV6-9
clone_size: NA
j_call: TRBJ2-3
d_call: TRBD2
cdr3_aa: CASSYSGGLAGNTDTQYF
cdr3_nt: TGTGCCAGCAGTTATTCTGGGGGACTAGCGGGTAACACAGATACGCAGTATTTT

v_call: TRBV19
clone_size: NA
j_call: TRBJ2-1
d_call: TRBD1
cdr3_aa: CASKDRGSYNEQFF
cdr3_nt: TGTGCCAGTAAAGACAGGGGCTCCTACAATGAGCAGTTCTTC

v_call: TRBV2
clone_size: few
j_call: TRBJ2-3
d_call: NA
cdr3_aa: CASSEPYTDTQYF
cdr3_nt: TGTGCCAGCAGTGAGCCATACACAGATACGCAGTATTTT

v_call: TRBV4-1
clone_size: NA
j_call: TRBJ2-7
d_call: NA
cdr3_aa: CASSLGLMAPKDYEQYF
cdr3_nt: TGCGCCAGCAGCCTGGGTCTCATGGCCCCAAAAGATTACGAGCAGTACTTC

v_call: TRBV28
clone_size: NA
j_call: TRBJ2-5
d_call: NA
cdr3_aa: CASSPSRRAKETQYF
cdr3_nt: TGTGCCAGCAGTCCCTCGCGGAGGGCCAAAGAGACCCAGTACTTC

v_call: TRBV19
clone_size: NA
j_call: TRBJ1-1
d_call: NA
cdr3_aa: CASTGLGLMNTEAFF
cdr3_nt: TGTGCCAGTACGGGACTGGGGCTAATGAACACTGAAGCTTTCTTT

v_call: TRBV30
clone_size: NA
j_call: TRBJ2-5
d_call: NA
cdr3_aa: CAYYRDSRTQYF
cdr3_nt: TGTGCCTATTACAGGGACTCCCGGACCCAGTACTTC

v_call: TRBV19
clone_size: NA
j_call: TRBJ2-7
d_call: NA
cdr3_aa: CASSPGTWGYEQYF
cdr3_nt: TGTGCCAGTAGTCCGGGAACTTGGGGCTACGAGCAGTACTTC

v_call: TRBV7-9
clone_size: few
j_call: TRBJ2-2
d_call: NA
cdr3_aa: CANGDGELFF
cdr3_nt: TGTGCCAACGGGGACGGGGAGCTGTTTTTT

v_call: TRBV5-5
clone_size: NA
j_call: TRBJ2-2
d_call: NA
cdr3_aa: CASSFAENTGELFF
cdr3_nt: TGTGCCAGCAGCTTCGCGGAGAACACCGGGGAGCTGTTTTTT

v_call: TRBV6-5
clone_size: NA
j_call: TRBJ2-7
d_call: NA
cdr3_aa: CASSYSGSPYEQYF
cdr3_nt: TGTGCCAGCAGTTACTCAGGTTCCCCCTACGAGCAGTACTTC

v_call: TRBV6-5
clone_size: NA
j_call: TRBJ1-2
d_call: NA
cdr3_aa: CASSYGNLGSYGYTF
cdr3_nt: TGTGCCAGCAGTTACGGCAATTTGGGGAGCTATGGCTACACCTTC

v_call: TRBV5-6
clone_size: NA
j_call: TRBJ1-1
d_call: NA
cdr3_aa: CASSLGLGTEAFF
cdr3_nt: TGTGCCAGCAGCTTGGGTCTGGGCACTGAAGCTTTCTTT

v_call: TRBV29-1
clone_size: NA
j_call: TRBJ2-2
d_call: NA
cdr3_aa: CSVALGAGELFF
cdr3_nt: TGCAGCGTCGCACTAGGGGCCGGGGAGCTGTTTTTT

v_call: TRBV7-9
clone_size: NA
j_call: TRBJ2-1
d_call: NA
cdr3_aa: CASSPRIGRGNYNEQFF
cdr3_nt: TGTGCCAGCAGCCCAAGAATTGGGCGGGGTAACTACAATGAGCAGTTCTTC

v_call: TRBV7-9
clone_size: NA
j_call: TRBJ1-1
d_call: NA
cdr3_aa: CASSPYAGRPNTEAFF
cdr3_nt: TGTGCCAGCAGCCCCTACGCGGGGAGGCCCAACACTGAAGCTTTCTTT

v_call: TRBV9
clone_size: NA
j_call: TRBJ2-3
d_call: TRBD2
cdr3_aa: CASSTRTSGGTDTQYF
cdr3_nt: TGTGCCAGCAGCACTAGGACTAGCGGGGGCACAGATACGCAGTATTTT

v_call: TRBV7-9
clone_size: once
j_call: TRBJ2-5
d_call: NA
cdr3_aa: CASSLLTESEETQYF
cdr3_nt: TGTGCCAGCAGCCTACTAACGGAGTCAGAAGAGACCCAGTACTTC

v_call: TRBV7-8
clone_size: NA
j_call: TRBJ2-5
d_call: NA
cdr3_aa: CASSLVPTNQETQYF
cdr3_nt: TGTGCCAGCAGCTTAGTACCGACAAACCAAGAGACCCAGTACTTC

v_call: TRBV19
clone_size: NA
j_call: TRBJ2-1
d_call: TRBD2
cdr3_aa: CASSNGLANEQFF
cdr3_nt: TGTGCCAGTAGCAATGGACTAGCCAATGAGCAGTTCTTC

v_call: TRBV27
clone_size: NA
j_call: TRBJ1-1
d_call: NA
cdr3_aa: CASYQGRKAFF
cdr3_nt: TGTGCCAGTTACCAAGGAAGGAAAGCTTTCTTT

v_call: TRBV25-1
clone_size: NA
j_call: TRBJ2-2
d_call: NA
cdr3_aa: CASSLGSSPGELFF
cdr3_nt: TGTGCCAGCAGTCTGGGTAGCTCTCCCGGGGAGCTGTTTTTT

v_call: TRBV7-9
clone_size: NA
j_call: TRBJ2-3
d_call: TRBD2
cdr3_aa: CASSILAGGDTDTQYF
cdr3_nt: TGTGCCAGCAGCATACTAGCGGGGGGGGACACAGATACGCAGTATTTT

v_call: TRBV7-8
clone_size: NA
j_call: TRBJ2-7
d_call: TRBD2
cdr3_aa: CASSKGVAGVSSYEQYF
cdr3_nt: TGTGCCAGCAGCAAGGGGGTAGCGGGGGTAAGCTCCTACGAGCAGTACTTC

v_call: TRBV28
clone_size: NA
j_call: TRBJ2-3
d_call: TRBD1
cdr3_aa: CASSSPWPGGDTQYF
cdr3_nt: TGTGCCAGCAGTTCTCCATGGCCAGGGGGTGATACGCAGTATTTT

v_call: TRBV30
clone_size: NA
j_call: TRBJ1-3
d_call: TRBD1
cdr3_aa: CAWDTRTGEYRNTIYF
cdr3_nt: TGTGCCTGGGATACCCGGACAGGGGAATACCGAAACACCATATATTTT

v_call: TRBV7-9
clone_size: NA
j_call: TRBJ2-2
d_call: NA
cdr3_aa: CASSFPNRANTGELFF
cdr3_nt: TGTGCCAGCAGTTTCCCGAACAGAGCGAACACCGGGGAGCTGTTTTTT

v_call: TRBV28
clone_size: NA
j_call: TRBJ2-7
d_call: NA
cdr3_aa: CASSPMVEQYF
cdr3_nt: TGTGCCAGCAGCCCCATGGTAGAGCAGTACTTC

v_call: TRBV7-9
clone_size: NA
j_call: TRBJ2-2
d_call: TRBD2
cdr3_aa: CAGDPGLADPNTGELFF
cdr3_nt: TGTGCCGGCGATCCGGGACTAGCGGACCCGAACACCGGGGAGCTGTTTTTT

v_call: TRBV14
clone_size: NA
j_call: TRBJ1-2
d_call: TRBD1
cdr3_aa: CASSLGQVLYGYTF
cdr3_nt: TGTGCCAGCAGCCTGGGACAGGTCCTCTATGGCTACACCTTC

v_call: TRBV7-9
clone_size: NA
j_call: TRBJ2-7
d_call: NA
cdr3_aa: CAIINTGTATYEQYF
cdr3_nt: TGTGCCATCATTAACACCGGGACGGCTACCTACGAGCAGTACTTC

v_call: TRBV10-3
clone_size: NA
j_call: TRBJ2-1
d_call: NA
cdr3_aa: CAISDPGASHNEQFF
cdr3_nt: TGTGCCATCAGTGACCCGGGGGCTAGTCACAATGAGCAGTTCTTC

v_call: TRBV15
clone_size: NA
j_call: TRBJ2-3
d_call: NA
cdr3_aa: CATSGVLVVTDTQYF
cdr3_nt: TGTGCCACCAGTGGGGTTCTGGTAGTGACAGATACGCAGTATTTT

v_call: TRBV7-8
clone_size: NA
j_call: TRBJ2-1
d_call: NA
cdr3_aa: CASSLVLGGSSYNEQFF
cdr3_nt: TGTGCCAGCAGCTTAGTACTAGGGGGGAGCTCCTACAATGAGCAGTTCTTC

v_call: TRBV2
clone_size: NA
j_call: TRBJ2-2
d_call: TRBD1
cdr3_aa: CASSEVRGRGGTGELFF
cdr3_nt: TGTGCCAGCAGTGAAGTCAGGGGGCGTGGGGGCACCGGGGAGCTGTTTTTT

v_call: TRBV6-1
clone_size: NA
j_call: TRBJ2-7
d_call: NA
cdr3_aa: CASSEDAFPAYEQYF
cdr3_nt: TGTGCCAGCAGTGAAGATGCTTTTCCGGCCTACGAGCAGTACTTC

v_call: TRBV4-1
clone_size: NA
j_call: TRBJ2-1
d_call: NA
cdr3_aa: CASSQVLNQGEQFF
cdr3_nt: TGCGCCAGCAGCCAAGTACTCAACCAGGGTGAGCAGTTCTTC

v_call: TRBV14
clone_size: NA
j_call: TRBJ2-2
d_call: NA
cdr3_aa: CASSQVQGRTGELFF
cdr3_nt: TGTGCCAGCAGCCAAGTTCAGGGGAGAACCGGGGAGCTGTTTTTT

v_call: TRBV6-5
clone_size: once
j_call: TRBJ2-3
d_call: NA
cdr3_aa: CASTEAGITDTQYF
cdr3_nt: TGTGCCAGCACTGAGGCGGGGATCACAGATACGCAGTATTTT

v_call: TRBV9
clone_size: NA
j_call: TRBJ2-3
d_call: NA
cdr3_aa: CASSVASLADTQYF
cdr3_nt: TGTGCCAGCAGCGTAGCCTCACTAGCAGATACGCAGTATTTT

v_call: TRBV4-1
clone_size: NA
j_call: TRBJ2-5
d_call: NA
cdr3_aa: CASSPQGQETQYF
cdr3_nt: TGCGCCAGCAGCCCACAGGGTCAAGAGACCCAGTACTTC

v_call: TRBV7-2
clone_size: NA
j_call: TRBJ2-7
d_call: NA
cdr3_aa: CASSQATVDEQYF
cdr3_nt: TGTGCCAGCAGCCAAGCTACGGTGGACGAGCAGTACTTC

v_call: TRBV6-5
clone_size: NA
j_call: TRBJ2-2
d_call: NA
cdr3_aa: CVSSYSEGASGELFF
cdr3_nt: TGTGTCAGCAGTTACTCGGAGGGGGCTTCCGGGGAGCTGTTTTTT

v_call: TRBV30
clone_size: few
j_call: TRBJ1-1
d_call: NA
cdr3_aa: CAWARDTEAFF
cdr3_nt: TGTGCCTGGGCGAGAGACACTGAAGCTTTCTTT

v_call: TRBV5-4
clone_size: medium-sized
j_call: TRBJ1-1
d_call: NA
cdr3_aa: CASSPDSREAFF
cdr3_nt: TGTGCCAGCAGCCCCGACAGTCGCGAAGCTTTCTTT

v_call: TRBV2
clone_size: NA
j_call: TRBJ2-7
d_call: TRBD1
cdr3_aa: CASSERGLVTYEQYF
cdr3_nt: TGTGCCAGCAGTGAGAGGGGGCTTGTTACCTACGAGCAGTACTTC

v_call: TRBV10-2
clone_size: NA
j_call: TRBJ2-5
d_call: TRBD2
cdr3_aa: CASSEPGAGDQETQYF
cdr3_nt: TGCGCCAGCAGTGAGCCCGGGGCGGGAGACCAAGAGACCCAGTACTTC

v_call: TRBV7-6
clone_size: NA
j_call: TRBJ1-1
d_call: TRBD1
cdr3_aa: CASGQVLGTEAFF
cdr3_nt: TGTGCCAGCGGACAGGTTTTGGGGACTGAAGCTTTCTTT

v_call: TRBV6-5
clone_size: NA
j_call: TRBJ2-2
d_call: TRBD2
cdr3_aa: CASSYQREYGELFF
cdr3_nt: TGTGCCAGCAGTTACCAGCGGGAGTACGGGGAGCTGTTTTTT

v_call: TRBV4-1
clone_size: once
j_call: TRBJ2-1
d_call: NA
cdr3_aa: CASSQDGVADEQFF
cdr3_nt: TGCGCCAGCAGCCAAGATGGGGTCGCGGATGAGCAGTTCTTC

v_call: TRBV7-8
clone_size: NA
j_call: TRBJ2-1
d_call: TRBD2
cdr3_aa: CATWTSGSNEQFF
cdr3_nt: TGTGCCACCTGGACTAGCGGGAGTAATGAGCAGTTCTTC

v_call: TRBV9
clone_size: NA
j_call: TRBJ2-3
d_call: NA
cdr3_aa: CASKGGTDTQYF
cdr3_nt: TGTGCCAGCAAGGGGGGCACAGATACGCAGTATTTT

v_call: TRBV30
clone_size: NA
j_call: TRBJ2-1
d_call: NA
cdr3_aa: CAWTDGAGNEQFF
cdr3_nt: TGTGCCTGGACGGACGGGGCCGGGAATGAGCAGTTCTTC

v_call: TRBV5-4
clone_size: NA
j_call: TRBJ2-7
d_call: NA
cdr3_aa: CASSSPPRGYEQYF
cdr3_nt: TGTGCCAGCAGCTCCCCCCCGAGGGGCTACGAGCAGTACTTC